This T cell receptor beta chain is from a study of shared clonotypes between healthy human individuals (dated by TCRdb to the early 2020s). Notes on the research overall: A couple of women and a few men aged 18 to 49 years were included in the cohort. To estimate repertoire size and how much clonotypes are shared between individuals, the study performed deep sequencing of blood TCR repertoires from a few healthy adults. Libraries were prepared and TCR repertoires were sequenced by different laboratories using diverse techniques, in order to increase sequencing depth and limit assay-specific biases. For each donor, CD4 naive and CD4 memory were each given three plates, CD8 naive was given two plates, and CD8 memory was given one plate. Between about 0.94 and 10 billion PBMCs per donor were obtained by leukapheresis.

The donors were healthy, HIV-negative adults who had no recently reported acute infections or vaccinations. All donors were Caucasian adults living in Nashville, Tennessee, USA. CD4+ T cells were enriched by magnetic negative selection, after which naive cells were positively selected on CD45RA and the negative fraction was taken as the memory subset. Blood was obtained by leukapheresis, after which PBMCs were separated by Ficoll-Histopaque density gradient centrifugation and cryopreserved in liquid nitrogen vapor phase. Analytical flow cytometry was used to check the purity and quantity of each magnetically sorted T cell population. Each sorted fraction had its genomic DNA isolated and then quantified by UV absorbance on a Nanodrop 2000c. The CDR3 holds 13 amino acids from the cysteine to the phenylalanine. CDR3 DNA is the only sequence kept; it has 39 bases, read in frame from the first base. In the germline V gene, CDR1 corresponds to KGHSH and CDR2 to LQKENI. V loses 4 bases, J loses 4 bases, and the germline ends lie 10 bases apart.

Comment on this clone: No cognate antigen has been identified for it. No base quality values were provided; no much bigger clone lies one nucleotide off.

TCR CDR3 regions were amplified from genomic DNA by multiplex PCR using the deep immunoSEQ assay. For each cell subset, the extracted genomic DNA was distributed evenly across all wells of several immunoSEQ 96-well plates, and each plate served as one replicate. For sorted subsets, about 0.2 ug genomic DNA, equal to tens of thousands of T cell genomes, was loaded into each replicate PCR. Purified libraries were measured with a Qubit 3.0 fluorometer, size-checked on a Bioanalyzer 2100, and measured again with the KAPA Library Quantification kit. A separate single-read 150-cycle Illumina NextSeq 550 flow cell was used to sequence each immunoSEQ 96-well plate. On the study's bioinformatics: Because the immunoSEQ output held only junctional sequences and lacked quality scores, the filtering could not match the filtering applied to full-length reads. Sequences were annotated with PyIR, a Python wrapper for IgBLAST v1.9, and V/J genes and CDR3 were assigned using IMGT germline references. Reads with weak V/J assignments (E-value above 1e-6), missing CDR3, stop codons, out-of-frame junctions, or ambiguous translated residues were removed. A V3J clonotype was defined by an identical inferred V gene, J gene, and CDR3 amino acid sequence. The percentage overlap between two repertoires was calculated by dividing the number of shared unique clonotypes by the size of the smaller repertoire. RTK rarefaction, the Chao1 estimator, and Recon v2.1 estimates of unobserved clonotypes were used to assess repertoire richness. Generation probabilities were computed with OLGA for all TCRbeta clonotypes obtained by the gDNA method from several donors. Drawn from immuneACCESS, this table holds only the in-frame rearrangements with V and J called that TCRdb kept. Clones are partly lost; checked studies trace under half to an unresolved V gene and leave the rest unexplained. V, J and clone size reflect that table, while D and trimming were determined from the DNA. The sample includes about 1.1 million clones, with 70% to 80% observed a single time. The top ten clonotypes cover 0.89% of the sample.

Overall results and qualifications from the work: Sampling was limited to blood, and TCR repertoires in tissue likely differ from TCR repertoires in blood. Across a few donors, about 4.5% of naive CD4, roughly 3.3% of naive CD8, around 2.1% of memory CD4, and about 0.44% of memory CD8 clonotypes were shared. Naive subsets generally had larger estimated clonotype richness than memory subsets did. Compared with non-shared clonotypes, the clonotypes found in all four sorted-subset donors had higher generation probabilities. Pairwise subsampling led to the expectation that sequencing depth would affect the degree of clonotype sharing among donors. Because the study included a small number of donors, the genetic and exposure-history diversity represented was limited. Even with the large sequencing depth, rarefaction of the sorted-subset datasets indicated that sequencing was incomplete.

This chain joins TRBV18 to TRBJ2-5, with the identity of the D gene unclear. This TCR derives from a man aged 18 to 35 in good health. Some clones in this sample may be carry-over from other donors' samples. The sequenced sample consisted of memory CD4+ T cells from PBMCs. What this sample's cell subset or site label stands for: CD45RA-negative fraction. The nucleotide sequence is TGTGCCAGCTCACGGGCGGACGGAGAGACCCAGTACTTC. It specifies CASSRADGETQYF.